The 23 T cell receptor beta chains in this list originate from one sample, sequenced in a study of blood T cell repertoires in COVID-19. Assay: immunoSEQ multiplex PCR; the TCRdb copy retains only in-frame clones and omits some. In the table there are around 360,000 clones, 87% of which are singletons. The specimen sequenced was PBMCs or T cells enriched from blood (not recorded which). These TCRs come from a man aged 35 to 55 in a cohort exposed to, infected with or recovered from COVID-19 (not recorded which).

V is TRBV24-1 and J is TRBJ1-2; 7 nucleotides match TRBD1. The V and J ends lost 4 bases and 8 bases, in that order; junction bases with no gene match: 9. Germline-derived CDR1 and CDR2 are KGHDR and SFDVKD. The CDR3 is made up of 14 amino acids. The CDR3 DNA reads TGTGCCACCAGTGACCTTGACAGGGAAAGCGGCTACACCTTC. Translation gives CATSDLDRESGYTF.

The sample holds a few counts of this clone. The genes are TRBV9 and TRBJ2-1; 12 bases are shared with TRBD2. Germline V gives CDR1 SGDLS, CDR2 YYNGEE. The J segment lost 8 bases and the V segment lost 4 bases, leaving 7 bases of the junction unmatched. This CDR3 contains 15 residues. In nucleotides, the CDR3 is TGTGCCAGCAGCACACCTAGCGGGAGGGCCGATGAGCAGTTCTTC. It translates to CASSTPSGRADEQFF. The variable domain in full, with the rest retrieved from reference TRBV9 and TRBJ2-1, is DSGVTQTPKHLITATGQRVTLRCSPRSGDLSVYWYQQSLDQGLQFLIQYYNGEERAKGNILERFSAQQFPDLHSELNLSSLELGDSALYFCASSTPSGRADEQFFGPGTRLTVL.

This clone was picked up a small number of times. The chain employs TRBV28 and TRBJ1-4; tentatively, D is TRBD1 (5 bases). CDR3 size: 14 residues. Germline CDR1 is MDHEN and CDR2 is SYDVKM. The V gene lost 2 bases and the J gene lost 12 bases, with 16 bases spanning the gap. The CDR3 spells CASSLAGMGMQLFF. DNA of the CDR3: TGTGCCAGCAGTTTAGCAGGGATGGGGATGCAACTGTTTTTT.

The chain recombines TRBV7-8 with TRBJ1-2; perhaps TRBD1 as D (5 bases). Trimming took 0 bases from V and 0 from J, leaving 11 bases between them. The CDR3 contains 16 residues. CDR1 and CDR2 from the germline V gene are SGHVS and FQNEAQ. The CDR3, as DNA: TGTGCCAGCAGCTTAGCAAGGGGTGGGACTAACTATGGCTACACCTTC. Amino acid sequence: CASSLARGGTNYGYTF.

The table lists this clone with a count of one. The DNA for the CDR3 is TGTGCCAGCAGTGAAGCGGGTGAGACAGAAGCTTTCTTT. It encodes CASSEAGETEAFF. The J gene is TRBJ1-1, the V gene TRBV6-1; D is unresolved. Germline values: CDR1 MNHNS, CDR2 SASEGT. The CDR3 totals 13 residues. V was cut by 0 bases and J by 8 bases, with 10 bases left in between.

The chain couples TRBV28 to TRBJ1-5; no firm D call. Germline V gives CDR1 MDHEN, CDR2 SYDVKM. Trimming took 6 bases from V and 4 from J, leaving 4 bases between them. The CDR3 is 11 residues long. In DNA form, the CDR3 reads TGTGCCAGCAGCCCAAATCAGCCCCAGCATTTT. Translating it yields CASSPNQPQHF.

The gene calls are TRBV11-2 and TRBJ1-6, with D hard to call. Germline values: CDR1 SGHAT, CDR2 FQNNGV. Trimming shortened V by 3 bases and J by 7 bases, and 7 bases separated the two germline ends. This CDR3 is 13 amino acids long. CDR3 amino acids: CASSFTENSPLHF. CDR3 coding DNA: TGTGCCAGCAGCTTCACGGAGAATTCACCCCTCCACTTT.

The rearrangement joins TRBV27 to TRBJ2-1; 12 bases agree with TRBD1. Germline CDR1 and CDR2: MNHEY and SMNVEV (reference sequence). V was clipped by 4 bases and J by 8 bases; unmatched bases: 9. This CDR3 spans 16 amino acids. CDR3 DNA sequence: TGTGCCAGCAGTTCCTTCCGGGACAGGGGGCGCGATGAGCAGTTCTTC. Translation: CASSSFRDRGRDEQFF.

J is TRBJ2-2 and V is TRBV25-1; 7 bases fit TRBD2. CDR3 length equals 16 residues. Trimming removed 3 bases from V and 3 bases from J; junction bases left unmatched: 7. CDR1 is MGHDK, CDR2 SYGVNS, per germline. The CDR3 DNA sequence: TGTGCCAGCAGTGATGCGGGAGTCCTGTACACCGGGGAGCTGTTTTTT. As protein: CASSDAGVLYTGELFF.

The chain is built from TRBV10-1 and TRBJ2-7, with a weak D call TRBD2 (6 bases). CDR1 WNHNN and CDR2 SYGVQD come from the germline V gene (reference sequence). The CDR3 is 15 amino acids. Trimming removed 3 bases at V and 0 bases at J, with 12 bases between. CDR3 residues: CASSDQRAGSYEQYF. Here the CDR3 DNA reads TGCGCCAGCAGTGATCAGCGGGCCGGCTCCTACGAGCAGTACTTC.

This rearrangement joins TRBV5-5 to TRBJ1-2, with 7 bases aligning to TRBD1. The CDR3 runs to 15 residues. The V gene end was trimmed by 1 base and the J gene end by 6 bases; junction bases not matched to a gene: 9. Germline V gene lookup returns CDR1 SGHKS and CDR2 YYEKEE (reference sequence). This CDR3 reads CASSLLTGVRDGYTF. Here the CDR3 DNA reads TGTGCCAGCAGCTTGCTTACAGGGGTAAGGGATGGCTACACCTTC.

This sequence joins TRBV10-3 and TRBJ2-1, with D perhaps matching TRBD2 (6 bases). Germline-derived CDR1 and CDR2 are ENHRY and SYGVKD. The CDR3 is made up of 16 amino acids. V was pared by 4 bases and J by 0 bases, with 13 bases between. DNA of the CDR3: TGTGCCATCAGTGTCAAGCGGGTTAGCTCCTACAATGAGCAGTTCTTC. Its protein product is CAISVKRVSSYNEQFF.

This chain uses TRBV7-2 with TRBJ2-7; 7 nucleotides agree with TRBD2. Trimming took 0 bases from V and 2 from J; bases not matched to a gene: 10. The CDR3 loop spans 17 amino acids. Germline V gives CDR1 SGHTA, CDR2 FQGNSA. This CDR3 reads CASSLASGGTKTYEQYF. The CDR3 nucleotides read TGTGCCAGCAGCTTAGCGTCGGGAGGTACTAAAACCTACGAGCAGTACTTC.

The chain couples TRBV6-1 to TRBJ1-2; possible D gene TRBD1, 6 bases. The V gene's germline CDR1 is MNHNS and CDR2 SASEGT. The CDR3 covers 13 residues. V lost 2 bases, J lost 8 bases, and 12 bases lay in between. The CDR3 DNA sequence: TGTGCCAGCAGTGAAACAGGGTGGGGAGGCTACACCTTC. Protein product: CASSETGWGGYTF.

The V call is TRBV5-1, the J call TRBJ2-7, with TRBD2 matching 11 bases. CDR1 and CDR2 (germline): SGHRS, YFSETQ. V shed 1 base and J 5 bases; nucleotides not matched to a gene: 8. The CDR3 sequence is 16 residues long. The chain's CDR3 is CASSLSLAGGGHEQYF. In DNA form, the CDR3 reads TGCGCCAGCAGCTTGTCTCTAGCGGGAGGAGGCCACGAGCAGTACTTC.

This clone has a single count. This sequence joins TRBV6-4 and TRBJ1-2, with no clear D. Trimming stripped 7 bases from V and 6 bases from J, with 21 bases between. The CDR3 totals 15 residues. Germline assignment: CDR1 MRHNA and CDR2 SNTAGT. CDR3 region: CASKQIDSAGDGYTF. For the CDR3, the DNA is TGTGCCAGCAAACAGATAGACTCCGCGGGAGATGGCTACACCTTC.

The V gene is TRBV7-2, the J gene TRBJ2-1, with 11 bases aligning to TRBD1. The CDR3 runs 16 residues. The V gene's germline CDR1 is SGHTA and CDR2 FQGNSA. The junction had 7 bases not matched to a gene; V was cut back by 4 bases and J by 5 bases. DNA of the CDR3: TGTGCCAGCAGCTCACAGCGGGGACAGGGGGACAATGAGCAGTTCTTC. Translated: CASSSQRGQGDNEQFF.

The chain uses TRBV11-2 and TRBJ2-7, with D perhaps matching TRBD1 (5 bases). The CDR3 loop spans 13 amino acids. Trimming shortened V by 0 bases and J by 7 bases, and 10 bases separated the two germline ends. CDR1 is SGHAT, CDR2 FQNNGV, per germline. The CDR3 loop is CASSLDRPGEQYF. DNA for the CDR3: TGTGCCAGCAGCTTAGATCGGCCAGGGGAGCAGTACTTC. Drawing the rest from reference TRBV11-2 and TRBJ2-7, the complete variable domain is EAGVAQSPRYKIIEKRQSVAFWCNPISGHATLYWYQQILGQGPKLLIQFQNNGVVDDSQLPKDRFSAERLKGVDSTLKIQPAKLEDSAVYLCASSLDRPGEQYFGPGTRLTVT.

The chain couples TRBV27 to TRBJ1-5; 9 nucleotides match TRBD1. The CDR3 consists of 20 residues. Trimming removed 0 bases from V and 7 bases from J; junction bases left unmatched: 19. In germline, CDR1 is MNHEY, CDR2 SMNVEV (reference sequence). CDR3 in amino acids: CASSLSIGQTGTGFSQPQHF. The CDR3 DNA is TGTGCCAGCAGTTTATCGATTGGCCAAACCGGGACAGGGTTTTCCCAGCCCCAGCATTTT.

The CDR3 region is CASRADSYNEQFF. The CDR3, as DNA: TGTGCCAGTAGGGCGGACTCCTACAATGAGCAGTTCTTC. This sequence joins TRBV19 and TRBJ2-1; D remains unclear. The CDR3 runs 13 residues. Germline loops: CDR1 LNHDA, CDR2 SQIVND (reference sequence). V was cut by 6 bases and J by 0 bases, with 6 bases left in between.

The chain combines TRBV5-1 with TRBJ2-7; 8 bases are a match to TRBD1. Germline V CDR1 and CDR2: SGHRS, YFSETQ. The CDR3 is made up of 15 amino acids. The V segment lost 0 bases and the J segment 6 bases; nucleotides outside the gene matches: 8. DNA of the CDR3: TGCGCCAGCAGCTTGGGGACAGGGCAGGGACCCGAGCAGTACTTC. Protein product: CASSLGTGQGPEQYF.

The V gene is TRBV18, the J gene TRBJ2-3; weak D call: TRBD1 (7 bases). CDR1 is KGHSH, CDR2 LQKENI, per germline. Trimming removed 3 bases from V and 0 bases from J, with 25 bases in between. This CDR3 has 20 residues. CDR3 bases: TGTGCCAGCTCACCTACTTCAGGACAGGATTCGGGGACTAGCACAGATACGCAGTATTTT. This encodes CASSPTSGQDSGTSTDTQYF.

This rearrangement joins TRBV5-1 to TRBJ1-3; D ambiguous. Germline loops: CDR1 SGHRS, CDR2 YFSETQ. V shed 1 base and J shed 4 bases, with 6 bases lying between them. The CDR3 sequence is 13 residues long. The DNA for the CDR3 is TGCGCCAGCAGCTTGAGCACCGGAAACACCATATATTTT. Its translation: CASSLSTGNTIYF. The entire variable domain, with the rest obtained from reference TRBV5-1 and TRBJ1-3, is as follows: KAGVTQTPRYLIKTRGQQVTLSCSPISGHRSVSWYQQTPGQGLQFLFEYFSETQRNKGNFPGRFSGRQFSNSRSEMNVSTLELGDSALYLCASSLSTGNTIYFGEGSWLTVV.